The clone carrying this T cell receptor (beta chain) came up a few times. V trimming: 3 bases; J trimming: 2 bases; junction bases outside the gene matches: 9. Germline loops: CDR1 SGDLS, CDR2 YYNGEE. The CDR3 spans 16 residues. The data belong to a study of OX40 agonist ivuxolimab in advanced cancers. Profiled with immunoSEQ multiplex PCR; TCRdb holds only in-frame clones, not every one. The sample yields about 35,000 clones, 84% seen once. This rearrangement joins TRBV9 to TRBJ2-5; 8 positions agree with TRBD1. The source was CD4+ or CD8+ T cells sorted from blood, collected in a trial of the OX40 agonist ivuxolimab. This TCR was recovered from an adult with an advanced solid tumor such as melanoma, head and neck, liver or kidney cancer. The CDR3 nucleotides read TGTGCCAGCAGCGCCACGACAGGGGCGCTACAAGAGACCCAGTACTTC. This sequence encodes CASSATTGALQETQYF.